This T cell receptor beta chain was sequenced in a study of shared clonotypes between healthy human individuals. Whole-study results and caveats: Only blood was sampled; tissue repertoires likely differ. Non-shared clonotypes had lower generation probabilities than those shared by all four donors.

A single count supports this clone. Its antigen is as yet unknown. Assay used: immunoSEQ multiplex PCR; TCRdb lists only in-frame clones, some missing. The table has 850,000 to 1,200,000 clones, around four fifths seen once; the top ten hold approximately 1.5%. Germline CDR1 is MNHEY and CDR2 is SMNVEV (reference sequence). V lost 5 bases and J 4 bases, leaving 13 bases between the germline ends. This CDR3 spans 14 amino acids. The rearrangement links TRBV27 to TRBJ2-3, with no clear D. The sequence came from a man aged 18 to 29 in good health. Sequenced: memory CD4+ T cells sorted from blood. Subset indicated: CD45RA-negative fraction. In DNA, the CDR3 is TGTGCCAGCAGTCCCGGCGCCTTGTCAGATACGCAGTATTTT. Translated: CASSPGALSDTQYF.